This passage covers 32 T cell receptor beta chains from one sample sequenced in a study of vaccination and CD4 T cells after COVID-19 (dated by TCRdb to between 2021 and 2024). Read against the paper, the sample's time point label means: late sampling 161 to 241 days after vaccination in three convalescent patients. The treatment or condition label on this specimen signifies: approximately 9-day PBMC culture with coronavirus spike peptide pools or control peptides (ViraFEST assay). Library construction relied on PCR. For sequencing, an Illumina iSeq 100 was employed. DNA from cultured CD4+ T cells underwent TCR sequencing with the Oncomine TCR Beta short-read assay at the Johns Hopkins FTIC core. TCRdb trimmed the raw reads at Q25, called clones with MiXCR and kept productive beta chains. One record per CDR3 amino acid sequence lists the most common genes and DNA. This sample gives some 20,000 distinct CDR3 sequences in total; 35% to 40% of them show up just once. 25% to 30% of the sample comes from the top ten.

No antigen has been identified for these receptors. The sequences come from CD4+ T cells from blood, cultured in vitro, collected about 7 months after SARS-CoV-2 vaccination. The source is a human donor who had recovered from COVID-19.

This chain connects TRBV20-1 to TRBJ2-7; D is ambiguous. V lost 2 bases, J lost 0 bases, and 11 bases lay in between. This CDR3 is built from 14 residues. Germline-derived CDR1 and CDR2 are DFQATT and SNEGSKA (reference sequence). The CDR3 here is CSARTLRHSYEQYF. DNA of the CDR3: TGCAGTGCTAGAACCCTCAGGCACTCCTACGAGCAGTACTTC.

This chain links TRBV2 with TRBJ2-3; D call uncertain. Germline CDR1 SNHLY, CDR2 FYNNEI. Trimming pared 8 bases from V and 6 bases from J, leaving 12 bases between. CDR3 size: 12 residues. The CDR3, as DNA: TGTGCCAGCCGAACCGACACCGATACGCAGTATTTT. Amino acid sequence: CASRTDTDTQYF.

J is TRBJ2-3 and V is TRBV6-2 or TRBV6-3; tentatively, D is TRBD2 (6 bases). Germline V gene sequence: CDR1 MNHEY, CDR2 SVGEGT. This CDR3 is built from 11 residues. Between the trimmed V and J ends, which lost 8 bases and 6 bases, there was a span of 9 bases. DNA of the CDR3: TGTGCCAGCCGGACTATGGATACGCAGTATTTT. Translated, it gives CASRTMDTQYF.

J is TRBJ1-2 and V is TRBV20-1, with 7 bases aligning to TRBD1. The germline V gene encodes CDR1 DFQATT and CDR2 SNEGSKA (reference sequence). Unmatched junction bases numbered 11, after V lost 3 bases and J lost 4 bases. The CDR3 contains 15 residues. The CDR3 DNA sequence: TGCAGTGCTAGCGGGAGACAGGGTAGCATCTATGGCTACACCTTC. Translation gives CSASGRQGSIYGYTF.

The genes are TRBV10-3 and TRBJ2-3; 7 bases match TRBD2. Germline V gene lookup returns CDR1 ENHRY and CDR2 SYGVKD. This CDR3 has 14 amino acids. The V segment lost 11 bases and the J segment 6 bases; nucleotides outside the gene matches: 14. The CDR3 nucleotides read TGTGCCGGGAAGTTAGGTGCGGGGGAGGATACGCAGTATTTT. Its protein is CAGKLGAGEDTQYF.

This clonotype was observed a handful of times. The chain employs TRBV19 and TRBJ1-5; D not certain. Germline assignment: CDR1 LNHDA and CDR2 SQIVND (reference sequence). Trimming cost V 3 bases and J 0 bases, with 6 bases left between them. There are 14 residues in the CDR3. CDR3 DNA sequence: TGTGCCAGTAGTATCCGGGGTAGCAATCAGCCCCAGCATTTT. It is translated as CASSIRGSNQPQHF.

This chain connects TRBV20-1 to TRBJ1-1; D may be TRBD1 (5 bases). This CDR3 contains 14 residues. CDR1 and CDR2 (germline): DFQATT, SNEGSKA (reference sequence). V lost 0 bases and J 8 bases, leaving 16 bases between the germline ends. The CDR3 reads CSARDLGAQGEAFF. Written as DNA, the CDR3 is TGCAGTGCTAGAGATCTCGGGGCTCAAGGGGAAGCTTTCTTT.

The CDR3 region has the DNA TGTGCCAGCAGCCTGCCGGGACAGGTTAATTCACCCCTCCACTTT. Protein: CASSLPGQVNSPLHF. The chain recombines TRBV4-2 with TRBJ1-6; 8 positions agree with TRBD1. Germline trimming cut 4 bases from V and 6 bases from J; bases unmatched to any gene: 5. The CDR3 extends over 15 amino acids. Germline V gene sequence: CDR1 LGHNA, CDR2 YNFKEQ.

The rearrangement links TRBV27 to TRBJ2-2, with D perhaps being TRBD1 or TRBD2 (6 bases each). Germline loops: CDR1 MNHEY, CDR2 SMNVEV (reference sequence). Trimming pared 9 bases from V and 5 bases from J, leaving 16 bases between. The CDR3 covers 14 residues. The CDR3 DNA is TGTGCCAGGAGGAGGGGGGTGGGTACCGGGGAGCTGTTTTTT. This codes for CARRRGVGTGELFF.

The chain joins TRBV5-1 to TRBJ2-7, with 7 positions matching TRBD1. CDR1 and CDR2 (germline): SGHRS, YFSETQ. The V gene end was trimmed by 2 bases and the J gene end by 3 bases; junction bases not matched to a gene: 2. This CDR3 is built from 13 residues. The CDR3 reads CASSLQGSYEQYF. As DNA, the CDR3 is TGCGCCAGCAGCTTACAGGGGAGCTACGAGCAGTACTTC.

The gene calls are TRBV7-8 and TRBJ1-1, with TRBD1 identical over 8 bases. V was clipped by 4 bases and J by 0 bases; unmatched bases: 4. Germline V gene data show CDR1 as SGHVS and CDR2 as FQNEAQ. This CDR3 has 15 amino acids. The CDR3 DNA sequence: TGTGCCAGCAGCTCTCGGGGACAGGTGAACACTGAAGCTTTCTTT. This encodes CASSSRGQVNTEAFF.

The chain recombines TRBV18 with TRBJ2-5; unclear D gene. The germline CDR1 and CDR2 sequences are KGHSH and LQKENI. Trimming stripped 3 bases from V and 5 bases from J, with 13 bases between. CDR3 length: 14 residues. The DNA of the CDR3 is TGTGCCAGCTCACCTATACCCTCTACTGAGACCCAGTACTTC. Amino acid sequence: CASSPIPSTETQYF. The full variable domain, in which reference TRBV18 and TRBJ2-5 provide the parts outside the CDR3, is NAGVMQNPRHLVRRRGQEARLRCSPMKGHSHVYWYRQLPEEGLKFMVYLQKENIIDESGMPKERFSAEFPKEGPSILRIQQVVRGDSAAYFCASSPIPSTETQYFGPGTRLLVL.

This clonotype was seen only a few times. The chain couples TRBV20-1 to TRBJ2-5; TRBD2 matches 14 bases. Germline V gene data show CDR1 as DFQATT and CDR2 as SNEGSKA (reference sequence). This CDR3 has 16 residues. Germline trimming cut 6 bases from V and 0 bases from J; bases unmatched to any gene: 6. CDR3 sequence reads: CSAPGLAGAYQETQYF. CDR3 nucleotides: TGCAGTGCCCCGGGACTAGCGGGGGCCTACCAAGAGACCCAGTACTTC.

This chain connects TRBV5-1 to TRBJ1-1, with D perhaps TRBD1 (5 bases). The V end lost 4 bases, the J end lost 1 base, and 14 bases lay between the germline ends. Germline V lookup: CDR1 SGHRS, CDR2 YFSETQ. This CDR3 is built from 15 residues. CDR3 DNA sequence: TGCGCCAGCAGCCAAACTACAGGAGGGAACACTGAAGCTTTCTTT. It codes for CASSQTTGGNTEAFF.

To note about this clonotype: Germline is not matched at one junction end, which may reflect a read error. CDR3 DNA sequence: TGTGCCAGCAGCTTAGTTCGCGGGGACATCTCGCGCTTC. It is translated as CASSLVRGDISRF. This sequence joins TRBV11-3 and TRBJ2-7; D may be TRBD1 or TRBD2 (6 bases each). The CDR3 covers 13 residues. The germline gives CDR1 SGHNT, CDR2 YENEEA.

This clonotype was detected a few times. J is TRBJ2-5 and V is TRBV19, with D perhaps TRBD1 (6 bases). Germline V lookup: CDR1 LNHDA, CDR2 SQIVND (reference sequence). V dropped 6 bases and J dropped 3 bases, with 11 bases sitting between them. CDR3 length equals 13 residues. This CDR3 is CASRLQGEETQYF. The DNA of the CDR3 is TGTGCCAGTAGACTACAGGGAGAAGAGACCCAGTACTTC.

This chain uses TRBV27 with TRBJ2-1; D perhaps matches TRBD2 (5 bases). This CDR3 comprises 13 residues. V lost 3 bases and J lost 8, with 11 bases in between. Germline V lookup: CDR1 MNHEY, CDR2 SMNVEV (reference sequence). CDR3: CASSLQGSDEQFF. The CDR3 DNA reads TGTGCCAGCAGTTTGCAAGGGAGCGATGAGCAGTTCTTC.

V gene TRBV7-9 combines with J gene TRBJ2-1, with a weak D call TRBD1 (5 bases). The V end lost 5 bases, the J end lost 9 bases, and 17 bases lay between the germline ends. CDR1 and CDR2 from the germline V gene are SEHNR and FQNEAQ (reference sequence). This CDR3 comprises 14 residues. For the CDR3, the DNA is TGTGCCAGCAGCGCTCGGACAATAGGTGTTGAGCAGTTCTTC. Its protein product is CASSARTIGVEQFF.

This clonotype was counted only a few times. The chain uses TRBV6-7 and TRBJ2-5, with 12 bases matching TRBD2. TRBV6-7 is recorded as an ORF, its role being uncertain. V was clipped by 0 bases and J by 7 bases; unmatched bases: 6. CDR3 length: 16 residues. This CDR3 is CASSYSNTSGGWTQYF. The CDR3 nucleotides are TGTGCCAGCAGTTACTCGAACACTAGCGGGGGGTGGACCCAGTACTTC.

This clonotype has just a few counts. This chain links TRBV19 with TRBJ2-7; D is ambiguous. Trimming took off 1 base at V and 3 bases at J, with 7 bases between the two ends. There are 13 residues in the CDR3. The V gene's germline CDR1 is LNHDA and CDR2 SQIVND (reference sequence). CDR3 protein: CASSIAAGYEQYF. In nucleotides, the CDR3 is TGTGCCAGTAGTATAGCGGCAGGCTACGAGCAGTACTTC.

The CDR3 sequence is CAISGIPLYEQYF. The CDR3 nucleotides are TGTGCCATCAGTGGAATTCCCCTCTACGAGCAGTACTTC. The rearrangement uses TRBV10-3 and TRBJ2-7; D unresolved. This CDR3 is built from 13 residues. Germline V gives CDR1 ENHRY, CDR2 SYGVKD. Deletions cut 4 bases from V and 3 bases from J, with 10 bases between.

The rearrangement uses TRBV4-2 and TRBJ2-7; D gene uncertain. Per the germline V gene, CDR1 is LGHNA and CDR2 is YNFKEQ. The CDR3 covers 15 residues. V shed 4 bases and J shed 2 bases, with 15 bases lying between them. The CDR3, as DNA: TGTGCCAGCAGCCGCCGAGGAAGGGATCCCTACGAGCAGTACTTC. Amino acids: CASSRRGRDPYEQYF.

The chain uses TRBV7-6 and TRBJ2-7; 8 bases line up with TRBD1. The CDR3 runs to 14 residues. CDR1 is SGHVS, CDR2 FNYEAQ, per germline. The CDR3 here is CATQGATSSYEQYF. The DNA of the CDR3 is TGTGCTACCCAGGGGGCCACGAGCTCCTACGAGCAGTACTTC.

The chain uses TRBV18 and TRBJ2-5, with a weak D call TRBD1 (5 bases). Per the germline V gene, CDR1 is KGHSH and CDR2 is LQKENI. Trimming left V 3 bases short and J 4 bases short, with 12 bases between. The CDR3 is made up of 14 amino acids. The CDR3 protein is CASSPSGSGETQYF. The CDR3 nucleotides are TGTGCCAGCTCACCGTCAGGGTCGGGAGAGACCCAGTACTTC.

There are a few counts of this clonotype. This sequence joins TRBV20-1 and TRBJ1-5; D is perhaps TRBD1 (5 bases). The V and J ends lost 6 bases and 1 base respectively, with 13 bases between them. Germline values: CDR1 DFQATT, CDR2 SNEGSKA (reference sequence). The CDR3 sequence is 14 residues long. This CDR3 reads CSALPGGSNQPQHF. CDR3 nucleotide sequence: TGCAGTGCGCTCCCGGGGGGGAGCAATCAGCCCCAGCATTTT.

This clonotype has a handful of counts. The chain combines TRBV10-3 with TRBJ2-5; the D is unclear. This CDR3 is built from 13 residues. V was clipped by 2 bases and J by 5 bases, with 9 bases between them. The germline gives CDR1 ENHRY, CDR2 SYGVKD. The CDR3 bases are TGTGCCATCAGTGAGGACATATGGGAGACCCAGTACTTC. Translated, it gives CAISEDIWETQYF.

This clonotype was seen a single time. The V and J genes are TRBV2 and TRBJ1-6, with 7 positions matching TRBD1. The CDR3 loop spans 15 amino acids. CDR1 and CDR2 from the germline V gene are SNHLY and FYNNEI. The junction had 4 bases not matched to a gene; V was cut back by 6 bases and J by 2 bases. The CDR3: CASRAGGAYNSPLHF. The CDR3 DNA is TGTGCCAGCAGGGCAGGGGGGGCCTATAATTCACCCCTCCACTTT.

This clonotype showed up just a few times. The chain joins TRBV20-1 to TRBJ1-5, with D maybe TRBD1 (5 bases). Germline-derived CDR1 and CDR2 are DFQATT and SNEGSKA (reference sequence). The CDR3 runs to 13 residues. Trimming removed 5 bases at V and 5 bases at J, with 13 bases between. The CDR3 reads CSAGLGLHQPQHF. CDR3 coding DNA: TGCAGTGCTGGGTTGGGGCTCCATCAGCCCCAGCATTTT.

The chain is built from TRBV20-1 and TRBJ2-3; 7 nucleotides match TRBD1. V trimming: 3 bases; J trimming: 2 bases; junction bases outside the gene matches: 5. This CDR3 has 14 amino acids. Germline V CDR1 and CDR2: DFQATT, SNEGSKA (reference sequence). The CDR3 spells CSARKDRNTDTQYF. For the CDR3, the DNA is TGCAGTGCTAGGAAGGACAGGAACACAGATACGCAGTATTTT.

This clonotype was picked up a small number of times. The rearrangement uses TRBV6-1 and TRBJ1-2; 9 nucleotides align to TRBD1. The trim removed 5 bases at V and 8 bases at J, leaving 12 bases unmatched. CDR1 is MNHNS and CDR2 is SASEGT in the germline V gene. The length of the CDR3 is 15 residues. The CDR3 reads CASSMYRGQGDGYTF. The DNA for the CDR3 is TGTGCCAGCAGTATGTACAGGGGACAGGGTGACGGCTACACCTTC.

This clonotype was counted only a few times. V is TRBV24-1 and J is TRBJ1-2; D not certain. The CDR3 runs to 14 residues. Germline assignment: CDR1 KGHDR and CDR2 SFDVKD. Trimming left V 5 bases short and J 3 bases short, with 12 bases between. The CDR3 DNA is TGTGCCACCAGTGGCACCAGGTGGGACTATGGCTACACCTTC. Translated, it gives CATSGTRWDYGYTF.

This clonotype was observed a few times. The chain is built from TRBV6-2 or TRBV6-3 and TRBJ2-7; 8 bases are shared with TRBD2. The trim removed 6 bases at V and 6 bases at J, leaving 13 bases unmatched. CDR3 length equals 15 residues. Looked up from germline, CDR1 is MNHEY and CDR2 is SVGEGT. Here the CDR3 reads CASRPTVAGKVEQYF. The CDR3 DNA follows: TGTGCCAGCAGGCCCACCGTAGCGGGGAAAGTCGAGCAGTACTTC.